Below, 14 T cell receptor beta chains from the same sample are listed, as sequenced in a study of CD8 T cells in Susac syndrome. RNA amounts of 0.5 to 1 ug underwent reverse transcription with random hexamers. One entry per CDR3 protein, called by TCRdb with MiXCR from the immunoSEQ multiplex PCR reads. The table shows approximately 130,000 distinct CDR3 sequences, with about 90% occurring only once. The sample taken for sequencing was CD8+ T cells from PBMCs. Receptors originate from a human donor with multiple sclerosis.

The V gene is TRBV12-3 or TRBV12-4, the J gene TRBJ2-2, with 8 nucleotides matching TRBD1. The CDR3 totals 15 residues. V was clipped by 5 bases and J by 6 bases; unmatched bases: 8. The CDR3 protein is CASSGRTGPSGELFF. DNA for the CDR3: TGTGCCAGCAGTGGGCGGACAGGGCCCTCCGGGGAGCTGTTTTTT.

The V and J genes are TRBV2 and TRBJ2-1; D gene uncertain. The germline gives CDR1 SNHLY, CDR2 FYNNEI. With 7 bases removed from V and 8 bases from J, the gap between germline ends came to 12 bases. This CDR3 spans 12 amino acids. CDR3: CASMRPTDEQFF. The CDR3 nucleotides are TGTGCCAGCATGCGACCCACGGATGAGCAGTTCTTC.

The chain employs TRBV19 and TRBJ2-1; tentative D call: TRBD1 (6 bases). Germline V lookup: CDR1 LNHDA, CDR2 SQIVND (reference sequence). V lost 6 bases, J lost 0 bases, and 12 bases lay in between. This CDR3 has 15 residues. The CDR3 reads CASSVDSPSYNEQFF. The CDR3 DNA reads TGTGCCAGTAGCGTGGACAGTCCCTCCTACAATGAGCAGTTCTTC.

This chain connects TRBV13 to TRBJ1-2; 7 nucleotides match TRBD1. CDR1 is PRHDT and CDR2 is FYEKMQ in the germline V gene (reference sequence). The junction had 7 bases not matched to a gene; V was cut back by 0 bases and J by 3 bases. This CDR3 contains 16 residues. CDR3 in DNA: TGTGCCAGCAGCTTAGGATCGACAGGGTCCGACTATGGCTACACCTTC. This codes for CASSLGSTGSDYGYTF.

CDR3 region: CASSPGADDFNEQFF. The CDR3 region has the DNA TGTGCCAGTTCCCCCGGGGCGGATGACTTCAATGAGCAGTTCTTC. The chain recombines TRBV25-1 with TRBJ2-1; D assignment may be TRBD1 or TRBD2 (5 bases each). V dropped 9 bases and J dropped 6 bases, with 21 bases sitting between them. The V gene's germline CDR1 is MGHDK and CDR2 SYGVNS. There are 15 residues in the CDR3. The entire variable domain, with the rest obtained from reference TRBV25-1 and TRBJ2-1, is as follows: EADIYQTPRYLVIGTGKKITLECSQTMGHDKMYWYQQDPGMELHLIHYSYGVNSTEKGDLSSESTVSRIRTEHFPLTLESARPSHTSQYLCASSPGADDFNEQFFGPGTRLTVL.

This chain joins TRBV29-1 and TRBJ1-1; no clear D gene. The CDR3 spans 13 residues. Per the germline V gene, CDR1 is SQVTM and CDR2 is ANQGSEA. V was clipped by 2 bases and J by 4 bases, with 11 bases between them. This chain's CDR3 is CSVELHPGTEAFF. The CDR3 DNA sequence: TGCAGCGTTGAACTACACCCGGGCACTGAAGCTTTCTTT.

This clonotype was observed a few times. The rearrangement uses TRBV27 and TRBJ1-1, with D possibly matching TRBD1 (6 bases). In germline, CDR1 is MNHEY, CDR2 SMNVEV (reference sequence). CDR3 length: 13 amino acids. Trimming removed 2 bases at V and 5 bases at J, with 9 bases between. This CDR3 is CASSLTGSTEAFF. As DNA, the CDR3 is TGTGCCAGCAGTTTAACAGGGTCAACTGAAGCTTTCTTT.

The DNA for the CDR3 is TGTGCCAGCAGCTTAGAATTGGGACTAGGCAATGAGCAGTTCTTC. Protein sequence: CASSLELGLGNEQFF. The chain joins TRBV7-9 to TRBJ2-1; 8 nucleotides agree with TRBD2. CDR1 is SEHNR, CDR2 FQNEAQ, per germline (reference sequence). The CDR3 is 15 amino acids. With 1 base clipped from V and 6 bases from J, the junction kept 5 bases outside the gene matches.

The rearrangement joins TRBV27 to TRBJ2-5, with D unclear. Per the germline V gene, CDR1 is MNHEY and CDR2 is SMNVEV (reference sequence). V was cut by 6 bases and J by 2 bases, with 19 bases left in between. The CDR3 is made up of 16 amino acids. The CDR3 DNA sequence: TGTGCCAGCAGCCCTAACGGACCGATGCTACAAGAGACCCAGTACTTC. Translated, it gives CASSPNGPMLQETQYF.

The J gene is TRBJ2-1, the V gene TRBV13; 11 positions agree with TRBD2. Unmatched junction bases numbered 2, after V lost 5 bases and J lost 2 bases. The CDR3 spans 15 residues. Per the germline V gene, CDR1 is PRHDT and CDR2 is FYEKMQ (reference sequence). This chain's CDR3 is CASSPTSGTYNEQFF. DNA of the CDR3: TGTGCCAGCAGCCCGACTAGCGGGACCTACAATGAGCAGTTCTTC.

The chain combines TRBV29-1 with TRBJ1-2, with a weak D call TRBD1 (6 bases). V shed 4 bases and J shed 4 bases, with 10 bases lying between them. Per the germline V gene, CDR1 is SQVTM and CDR2 is ANQGSEA. The CDR3 covers 12 residues. CDR3 in DNA: TGCAGCGTTGGAGGGGGAGTCTATGGCTACACCTTC. This gives the protein CSVGGGVYGYTF.

V gene TRBV27 combines with J gene TRBJ2-2, with D perhaps being TRBD1 or TRBD2 (5 bases each). The CDR3 contains 14 residues. From germline, CDR1 is MNHEY and CDR2 SMNVEV (reference sequence). With 6 bases removed from V and 9 bases from J, the gap between germline ends came to 17 bases. CDR3 protein: CASSRRDGLWELFF. The CDR3 DNA sequence: TGTGCCAGCAGCCGCCGGGACGGCCTTTGGGAGCTGTTTTTT.

This chain uses TRBV3-1 with TRBJ1-1, with D possibly matching TRBD1 (6 bases). This CDR3 comprises 15 residues. Germline CDR1 and CDR2: LGHDT and YNNKEL (reference sequence). The V and J ends lost 0 bases and 6 bases respectively, with 14 bases between them. The CDR3 reads CASSQDAGAVAEAFF. The CDR3 DNA is TGTGCCAGCAGCCAAGATGCAGGGGCGGTGGCTGAAGCTTTCTTT.

The chain employs TRBV7-2 and TRBJ2-3; 10 nucleotides align to TRBD1. The germline gives CDR1 SGHTA, CDR2 FQGNSA. With 5 bases clipped from V and 5 bases from J, the junction kept 19 bases outside the gene matches. The CDR3 extends over 19 amino acids. The CDR3 coding sequence is TGTGCCAGCAGCAGACCGGGACAGGGGTACGGAGAAGAAGTAGATACGCAGTATTTT. It is translated as CASSRPGQGYGEEVDTQYF.